The clone carrying this TCR beta chain was counted a few times. This entry is derived from a study of cytomegalovirus exposure and HLA in healthy donors. Study details: Sequencing of about 200 million T cells in an earlier analysis found approximately 120 million unique TCR beta sequences.

PCR employed 60 Vbeta and 13 Jbeta primers. Produced via immunoSEQ multiplex PCR; TCRdb's table is partial and in-frame only. The sample records some 79,000 clones, 63% being singletons. The CDR3 extends over 15 amino acids. With V trimmed by 2 bases and J by 3 bases, 2 bases remained unmatched. CDR1 MGHDK and CDR2 SYGVNS come from the germline V gene. These donors, healthy bone marrow donors, were studied. Despite likely unrecorded immune exposures, the donors were nominally healthy at the time of sampling. The specimen sequenced was PBMCs. This chain uses TRBV25-1 with TRBJ1-2; 11 nucleotides line up with TRBD1. The sequence was obtained from a woman in her 40s in good health and CMV-seropositive. In DNA form, the CDR3 reads TGTGCCAGCAGTGAACCGGGACAGGGGGACTATGGCTACACCTTC. Encoded protein: CASSEPGQGDYGYTF.